This TCR beta chain was observed in a study of blood T cell repertoires in COVID-19. Germline V gives CDR1 MDHEN, CDR2 SYDVKM. This CDR3 has 15 residues. After removal of 5 bases from V and 6 bases from J, the junction contained 12 bases not matched to a gene. TCRdb's table, derived via immunoSEQ multiplex PCR, lists solely in-frame clones and lacks some. The repertoire holds some 330,000 clones, with approximately 89% as singletons. The sequence derives from a woman aged 30 to 39 with COVID-19, enrolled during active disease. The genes are TRBV28 and TRBJ2-5; 7 bases fit TRBD2. Sequencing was performed on peripheral blood. CDR3 coding DNA: TGTGCCAGCAGTCCCACAGCGGGGCTCGGGAAGACCCAGTACTTC. This translates into CASSPTAGLGKTQYF. The full variable domain, rest sourced from reference TRBV28 and TRBJ2-5, is DVKVTQSSRYLVKRTGEKVFLECVQDMDHENMFWYRQDPGLGLRLIYFSYDVKMKEKGDIPEGYSVSREKKERFSLILESASTNQTSMYLCASSPTAGLGKTQYFGPGTRLLVL.